These 10 T cell receptor beta chains originate from one sample sequenced in a study of shared clonotypes between healthy human individuals. Profiling relied on immunoSEQ multiplex PCR, and the TCRdb table lists in-frame clones only, not all of them. This repertoire shows hundreds of thousands of clones, approximately 96% found once; its top ten account for roughly 0.1%. Only CD45RO-negative cells positively selected for CCR7 counted as naive CD8 cells, so terminally differentiated effector memory CD45RA+ cells were excluded. The sample taken for sequencing was naive CD8+ T cells sorted from blood. These receptor sequences come from a woman between 25 and 40 years old in good health.

With regard to this clone: Because it lacks the conserved phenylalanine or tryptophan at the end, this CDR3 is likely a read error. The V gene is TRBV27, the J gene TRBJ1-5; D is undetermined. The CDR3 runs 14 residues. The V gene lost 2 bases and the J gene lost 4 bases, with 9 bases spanning the gap. CDR1 and CDR2 (germline): MNHEY, SMNVEV (reference sequence). This CDR3 reads CASSLIGSNQPQHS. Written as DNA, the CDR3 is TGTGCCAGCAGTTTAATTGGCAGTAATCAGCCCCAGCATTCT.

This clone was seen once. The rearrangement uses TRBV4-1 and TRBJ2-3; D is perhaps TRBD2 (6 bases). CDR3 length: 16 amino acids. Trimming removed 4 bases at V and 2 bases at J, with 16 bases between. The V gene's germline CDR1 is MGHRA and CDR2 YSYEKL. CDR3 in amino acids: CASSRDNSGFTDTQYF. CDR3 coding DNA: TGCGCCAGCAGCCGAGACAATAGCGGTTTCACAGATACGCAGTATTTT.

The chain's CDR3 is CASSSRQGHQPQHF. CDR3 bases: TGTGCCAGCAGTTCCCGACAGGGACATCAGCCCCAGCATTTT. The chain has TRBV28 and TRBJ1-5; 7 bases fit TRBD1. The CDR3 runs 14 residues. The junction had 5 bases not matched to a gene; V was cut back by 4 bases and J by 5 bases. CDR1 and CDR2 (germline): MDHEN, SYDVKM.

This chain connects TRBV2 to TRBJ1-5; no firm D call. Germline V gene sequence: CDR1 SNHLY, CDR2 FYNNEI. The CDR3 has 13 amino acids. V lost 3 bases to trimming and J lost 6 bases, with 9 bases between them. The CDR3 protein is CASSDMGVQPQHF. The CDR3 bases are TGTGCCAGCAGTGATATGGGAGTTCAGCCCCAGCATTTT.

The rearrangement joins TRBV11-3 to TRBJ2-5; no firm D call. Germline loops: CDR1 SGHNT, CDR2 YENEEA. The CDR3 consists of 16 residues. Trimming cost V 2 bases and J 2 bases, with 15 bases left between them. CDR3 nucleotide sequence: TGTGCCAGCAGCTTACAGGCCGAAGGAATACAAGAGACCCAGTACTTC. Translated: CASSLQAEGIQETQYF.

The chain links TRBV18 to TRBJ2-7; D is ambiguous. V lost 6 bases and J 1 base, leaving 16 bases between the germline ends. This CDR3 spans 15 amino acids. Germline lookup yields CDR1 KGHSH and CDR2 LQKENI. DNA for the CDR3: TGTGCCAGCTCTCTGCCCGACGCGGAATCCTACGAGCAGTACTTC. Translating gives CASSLPDAESYEQYF.

This clone was detected once. This sequence joins TRBV28 and TRBJ2-7, with 10 bases fitting TRBD1. The CDR3 contains 16 residues. The germline V gene has CDR1 MDHEN and CDR2 SYDVKM. V was clipped by 5 bases and J by 4 bases; unmatched bases: 11. The CDR3, as DNA: TGTGCCAGCAGTCCTACCGGGACAGGGGTCGATTACGAGCAGTACTTC. It specifies CASSPTGTGVDYEQYF.

The chain has TRBV27 and TRBJ2-3, with D perhaps TRBD2 (6 bases). Germline assignment: CDR1 MNHEY and CDR2 SMNVEV (reference sequence). V was shortened by 2 bases and J by 3 bases, with 9 bases between the two germline ends. The CDR3 is 14 residues long. The CDR3 DNA reads TGTGCCAGCAGTTTAGGCGGGAATACAGATACGCAGTATTTT. This translates into CASSLGGNTDTQYF.

This chain joins TRBV9 and TRBJ2-3; 10 bases fit TRBD2. This CDR3 comprises 16 residues. Trimming removed 3 bases from V and 6 bases from J; junction bases left unmatched: 10. Looked up from germline, CDR1 is SGDLS and CDR2 is YYNGEE. The CDR3, as DNA: TGTGCCAGCAGCGGTTGGACTAGCGGAGCCCCGGATACGCAGTATTTT. This sequence encodes CASSGWTSGAPDTQYF.

The rearrangement joins TRBV27 to TRBJ2-5; 8 nucleotides agree with TRBD1. With 2 bases clipped from V and 5 bases from J, the junction kept 7 bases outside the gene matches. This CDR3 region has 15 residues. Germline loops: CDR1 MNHEY, CDR2 SMNVEV (reference sequence). CDR3 in amino acids: CASSLVPRGLETQYF. The CDR3, as DNA: TGTGCCAGCAGTTTAGTTCCCAGGGGGCTGGAGACCCAGTACTTC.